Described below is a single TCR beta chain sequence and its context. Its specificity is unknown. This CDR3 contains 17 residues. CDR1 and CDR2 from the germline V gene are SGHVS and FQNEAQ. Unmatched junction bases numbered 12, after V lost 5 bases and J lost 3 bases. Clones were sequenced by immunoSEQ multiplex PCR, and TCRdb holds only the in-frame ones, with some missing. The table records some 120,000 clones, around 91% of them present only once. The sample belongs to a study of T cell responses to AZD1222 COVID-19 vaccine. Study findings and constraints: An increase in Spike-specific TCR breadth and depth was observed after two AZD1222 doses. Only a handful of people who got AZD1222 tested seropositive at baseline. Epitopes outside B.1.351 and B.1.1.7 mutated regions reportedly drew nearly half of spike TCRs.

This sequence joins TRBV7-8 and TRBJ1-5, with 8 bases lining up with TRBD1. This sequence originates from an adult who received the AZD1222 COVID-19 vaccine. The specimen was peripheral blood, collected 28 days after the second AZD1222 dose. Written as DNA, the CDR3 is TGTGCCAGCAGCCCACCCGGACAGGGTGGGGTCAATCAGCCCCAGCATTTT. As protein: CASSPPGQGGVNQPQHF.